A single T cell receptor beta chain is shown here with its context. Per the study methods: Estimated nucleated cell counts came from reference gene primer amplification. Clones were sequenced by immunoSEQ multiplex PCR, and TCRdb holds only the in-frame ones, with some missing. The V and J calls and the clone size are those of that table, but D and trimming were determined from the DNA. Here the sample spans 250,000 or so clones, approximately 88% being singletons. The data derive from a study of blood T cell repertoires in COVID-19. Overall study: The origin of the acute and convalescent COVID-19 samples was the United States, Italy and Spain. Nucleic acid was either cDNA or gDNA, and it came from T cells, B-cell-depleted T cells, or PBMCs.

Germline-derived CDR1 and CDR2 are SEHNR and FQNEAQ (reference sequence). V gave up 2 bases and J gave up 3 bases; unmatched junction bases: 5. The CDR3 is made up of 15 amino acids. Enrolment of Seattle patients took place during active infection, and they were followed longitudinally. The rearrangement uses TRBV7-9 and TRBJ2-3; TRBD1 matches at 7 bases. This sequence originates from a woman in her 30s with COVID-19, enrolled during active disease. Sequencing was performed on peripheral blood. For the CDR3, the DNA is TGTGCCAGCAGCTTACTACAGGGGTTTACAGATACGCAGTATTTT. This gives the protein CASSLLQGFTDTQYF.